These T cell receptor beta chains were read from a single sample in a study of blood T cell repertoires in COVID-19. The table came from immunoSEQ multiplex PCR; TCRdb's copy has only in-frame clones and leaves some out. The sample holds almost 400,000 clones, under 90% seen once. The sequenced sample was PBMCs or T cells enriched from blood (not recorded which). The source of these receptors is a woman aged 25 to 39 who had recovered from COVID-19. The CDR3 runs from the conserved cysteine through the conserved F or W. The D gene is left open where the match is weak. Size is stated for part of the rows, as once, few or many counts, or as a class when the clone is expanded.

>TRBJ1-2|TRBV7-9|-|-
CASSLGQYYGYTF
TGTGCCAGCAGCTTAGGACAGTACTATGGCTACACCTTC
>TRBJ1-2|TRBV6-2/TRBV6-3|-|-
CASSYSVGLYGYTF
TGTGCCAGCAGTTACTCGGTAGGACTCTATGGCTACACCTTC
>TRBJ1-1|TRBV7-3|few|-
CASSLGGPNTEAFF
TGTGCCAGCAGCTTAGGTGGGCCGAACACTGAAGCTTTCTTT
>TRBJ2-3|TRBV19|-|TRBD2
CASSGDGSGGHPSTDTQYF
TGTGCCAGTAGTGGTGATGGGAGCGGGGGGCATCCTAGCACAGATACGCAGTATTTT
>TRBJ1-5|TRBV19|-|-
CASSITRASNQPQHF
TGTGCCAGTAGTATAACCAGGGCAAGCAATCAGCCCCAGCATTTT
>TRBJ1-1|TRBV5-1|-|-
CASSSTGLNTEAFF
TGCGCCAGCAGCTCGACAGGTTTGAACACTGAAGCTTTCTTT
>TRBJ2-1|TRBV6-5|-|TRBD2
CASRSGVGSYNEQFF
TGTGCCAGCAGAAGCGGGGTTGGCTCCTACAATGAGCAGTTCTTC
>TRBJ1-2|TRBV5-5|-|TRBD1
CASSKDRANYGYTF
TGTGCCAGCAGCAAGGACAGGGCTAACTATGGCTACACCTTC
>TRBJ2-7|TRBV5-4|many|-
CASSLQGGASYEQYF
TGTGCCAGCAGCTTGCAGGGCGGGGCGTCCTACGAGCAGTACTTC
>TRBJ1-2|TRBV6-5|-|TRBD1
CASSARDSLSYGYTF
TGTGCCAGCAGCGCCCGGGACAGTCTCTCCTATGGCTACACCTTC
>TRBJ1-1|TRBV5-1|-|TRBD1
CASRGHRGRPEAFF
TGCGCCAGCCGGGGGCACAGGGGAAGGCCTGAAGCTTTCTTT
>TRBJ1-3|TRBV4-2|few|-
CASSQETGTGNTIYF
TGTGCCAGCAGCCAAGAAACGGGTACAGGAAACACCATATATTTT